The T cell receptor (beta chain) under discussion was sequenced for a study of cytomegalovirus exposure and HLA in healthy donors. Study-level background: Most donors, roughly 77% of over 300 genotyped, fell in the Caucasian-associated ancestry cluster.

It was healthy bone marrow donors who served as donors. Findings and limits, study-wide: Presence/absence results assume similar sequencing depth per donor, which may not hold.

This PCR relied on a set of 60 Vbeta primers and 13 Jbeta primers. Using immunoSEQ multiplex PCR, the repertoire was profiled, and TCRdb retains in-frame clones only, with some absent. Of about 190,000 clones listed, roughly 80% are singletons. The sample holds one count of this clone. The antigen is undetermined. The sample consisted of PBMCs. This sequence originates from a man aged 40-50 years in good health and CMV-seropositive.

The CDR3 here is CATRVGGTEAFF. DNA for the CDR3: TGTGCCACCAGAGTGGGGGGAACTGAAGCTTTCTTT. This rearrangement joins TRBV19 to TRBJ1-1, with D tentatively TRBD1 (5 bases). V was cut by 10 bases and J by 5 bases, with 14 bases left in between. Germline V gene sequence: CDR1 LNHDA, CDR2 SQIVND (reference sequence). The CDR3 totals 12 residues.